This T cell receptor beta chain emerged from a study of PD-1 blockade in classical Hodgkin lymphoma. As for the study in general: Every 2 weeks, patients had 3 mg/kg nivolumab intravenously. Study results and caveats: Patients newly diagnosed and complete responders had comparable baseline diversity. The drivers behind the repertoire differences, possibly disease activity or prior therapy, remain undefined.

With no exception, relapse followed autologous stem cell transplantation in all patients, and brentuximab vedotin exposure varied. Produced via immunoSEQ multiplex PCR; TCRdb's table is partial and in-frame only. The data show about 40,000 clones, just under 80% seen once. V was trimmed by 3 bases and J by 4 bases, leaving 12 bases between them. Germline V gives CDR1 LNHDA, CDR2 SQIVND (reference sequence). The CDR3 runs to 14 residues. Of note for this clone: Its matching antigen is unknown.

The TCR was taken from a human donor with classical Hodgkin lymphoma. The sample in question was peripheral blood mononuclear cells (PBMCs), obtained at baseline. The chain links TRBV19 to TRBJ1-1, with a possible D match to TRBD1 (5 bases). In nucleotides, the CDR3 is TGTGCCAGTAGTATGCTGGGGGGGGGCACTGAAGCTTTCTTT. It yields the protein CASSMLGGGTEAFF. Looking up the rest from reference TRBV19 and TRBJ1-1 gives the full variable domain: DGGITQSPKYLFRKEGQNVTLSCEQNLNHDAMYWYRQDPGQGLRLIYYSQIVNDFQKGDIAEGYSVSREKKESFPLTVTSAQKNPTAFYLCASSMLGGGTEAFFGQGTRLTVV.